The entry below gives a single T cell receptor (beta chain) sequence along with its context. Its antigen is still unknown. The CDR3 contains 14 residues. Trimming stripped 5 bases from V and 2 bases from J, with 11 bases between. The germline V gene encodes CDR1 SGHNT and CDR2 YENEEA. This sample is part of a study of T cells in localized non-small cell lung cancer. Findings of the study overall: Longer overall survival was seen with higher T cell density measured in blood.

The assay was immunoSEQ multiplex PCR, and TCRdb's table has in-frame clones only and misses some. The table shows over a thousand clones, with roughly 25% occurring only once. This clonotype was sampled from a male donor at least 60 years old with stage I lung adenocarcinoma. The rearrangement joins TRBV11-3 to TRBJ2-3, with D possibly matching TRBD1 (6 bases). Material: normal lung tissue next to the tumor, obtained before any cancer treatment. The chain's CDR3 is CASSTGTITDTQYF. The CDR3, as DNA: TGTGCCAGCAGCACCGGGACAATCACAGATACGCAGTATTTT.